A single sample is the source of the 15 T cell receptor beta chains below, sequenced in a study of shared clonotypes between healthy human individuals. Using immunoSEQ multiplex PCR, the repertoire was profiled, and TCRdb retains in-frame clones only, with some absent. Here the sample spans under 2,000,000 clones, just under 95% being singletons. It was CD45RO-negative cells, positively selected for CCR7, that made up naive CD8 cells, with terminally differentiated effector memory CD45RA+ cells excluded. Sequences were obtained from naive CD8+ T cells sorted from blood. The receptors stem from a man in his late teens or twenties in good health.

The V call is TRBV4-1, the J call TRBJ2-2; no clear D gene. The CDR3 extends over 14 amino acids. V lost 0 bases to trimming and J lost 6 bases, with 8 bases between them. In germline, CDR1 is MGHRA, CDR2 YSYEKL. CDR3 sequence: CASSQDPVSGELFF. Written as DNA, the CDR3 is TGCGCCAGCAGCCAAGATCCAGTATCCGGGGAGCTGTTTTTT.

This chain joins TRBV11-2 and TRBJ2-3; 7 nucleotides agree with TRBD1. The V and J ends lost 2 bases and 2 bases, in that order; junction bases with no gene match: 4. The CDR3 is 15 amino acids. CDR1 is SGHAT, CDR2 FQNNGV, per germline. CDR3 in amino acids: CASSLTGVTTDTQYF. The CDR3 nucleotides are TGTGCCAGCAGCTTAACAGGGGTGACCACAGATACGCAGTATTTT.

As for this clone: The sample carries other DNA sequences with the same CDR3. The chain is built from TRBV5-1 and TRBJ2-7; D not resolved. The germline V gene has CDR1 SGHRS and CDR2 YFSETQ. The CDR3 runs to 14 residues. V was clipped by 0 bases and J by 1 base, with 8 bases between them. The CDR3 DNA follows: TGCGCCAGCAGCTTGGAGGTGGGGTCCTACGAGCAGTACTTC. This translates into CASSLEVGSYEQYF.

J is TRBJ2-7 and V is TRBV27; no clear D gene. The V end lost 2 bases, the J end lost 1 base, and 9 bases lay between the germline ends. This CDR3 is built from 14 residues. The germline CDR1 and CDR2 sequences are MNHEY and SMNVEV (reference sequence). DNA for the CDR3: TGTGCCAGCAGTTTAGCCGTCCAGTCCTACGAGCAGTACTTC. This codes for CASSLAVQSYEQYF.

The chain employs TRBV9 and TRBJ1-6; D is ambiguous. The CDR3 is 18 amino acids. The germline gives CDR1 SGDLS, CDR2 YYNGEE. V lost 0 bases and J lost 0, with 13 bases in between. CDR3 nucleotides: TGTGCCAGCAGCGTAGATGGTGAACTAAGCTCCTATAATTCACCCCTCCACTTT. This translates into CASSVDGELSSYNSPLHF.

The CDR3 here is CASTGPDINTEAFF. The CDR3 DNA reads as TGTGCCAGCACCGGTCCGGACATAAACACTGAAGCTTTCTTT. The rearrangement uses TRBV2 and TRBJ1-1; possible D gene TRBD1, 5 bases. Deletions cut 7 bases from V and 2 bases from J, with 14 bases between. This CDR3 spans 14 amino acids. Per germline, CDR1 SNHLY and CDR2 FYNNEI.

V and J are TRBV11-2 and TRBJ1-4, with D hard to call. Between the trimmed V and J ends, which lost 3 bases and 7 bases, there was a span of 15 bases. Looked up from germline, CDR1 is SGHAT and CDR2 is FQNNGV. The CDR3 runs to 15 residues. Written as DNA, the CDR3 is TGTGCCAGCAGCTTCTCCTTTCAAGGCGGTGAAAAACTGTTTTTT. Its translation: CASSFSFQGGEKLFF.

V and J are TRBV29-1 and TRBJ2-3, with TRBD2 matching 10 bases. Germline loops: CDR1 SQVTM, CDR2 ANQGSEA. The length of the CDR3 is 16 residues. The ends lost 5 bases at V and 4 bases at J; junction bases unmatched: 12. CDR3 protein: CSVIGTSAITADTQYF. In nucleotides, the CDR3 is TGCAGCGTTATAGGGACTAGCGCAATTACGGCAGATACGCAGTATTTT.

This clone has just one count. The chain employs TRBV30 and TRBJ2-3; 10 nucleotides match TRBD2. Germline V CDR1 and CDR2: GTSNPN, SVGIG (reference sequence). The junction had 10 bases not matched to a gene; V was cut back by 3 bases and J by 7 bases. This CDR3 spans 15 amino acids. The CDR3 loop is CAWSASSGSVYTQYF. As DNA, the CDR3 is TGTGCCTGGAGCGCATCTAGCGGGAGCGTGTATACGCAGTATTTT. The variable domain in full, completed from reference TRBV30 and TRBJ2-3, reads SQTIHQWPATLVQPVGSPLSLECTVEGTSNPNLYWYRQAAGRGLQLLFYSVGIGQISSEVPQNLSASRPQDRQFILSSKKLLLSDSGFYLCAWSASSGSVYTQYFGPGTRLTVL.

The V call is TRBV5-1, the J call TRBJ2-2, with 7 bases identical to TRBD1. The CDR3 contains 15 residues. The J segment lost 7 bases and the V segment lost 3 bases, leaving 9 bases of the junction unmatched. Germline values: CDR1 SGHRS, CDR2 YFSETQ. CDR3 amino acids: CASSWGIQGSGELFF. CDR3 sequence (DNA): TGCGCCAGCAGCTGGGGTATACAGGGGAGCGGGGAGCTGTTTTTT.

This clone showed up just once. The chain links TRBV5-6 to TRBJ1-4; no clear D. CDR3 length: 17 residues. Germline V CDR1 and CDR2: SGHDT, YYEEEE. Trimming removed 0 bases at V and 3 bases at J, with 15 bases between. The CDR3 nucleotides are TGTGCCAGCAGCTTGGGGGTGAGCCTAGAAGCTAATGAAAAACTGTTTTTT. This gives the protein CASSLGVSLEANEKLFF.

V usage is TRBV11-2 and J usage is TRBJ1-4, with a possible D match to TRBD1 (6 bases). Trimming shortened V by 2 bases and J by 6 bases, and 16 bases separated the two germline ends. Germline V gives CDR1 SGHAT, CDR2 FQNNGV. This CDR3 has 16 residues. The CDR3 spells CASSLSTGPEYEKLFF. CDR3 coding DNA: TGTGCCAGCAGCTTATCGACAGGTCCTGAATATGAAAAACTGTTTTTT.

The rearrangement joins TRBV19 to TRBJ2-7; D is possibly TRBD1 (5 bases). V lost 8 bases to trimming and J lost 0 bases, with 11 bases between them. The germline V gene has CDR1 LNHDA and CDR2 SQIVND (reference sequence). The CDR3 totals 13 residues. CDR3 protein: CASAGRISYEQYF. DNA of the CDR3: TGTGCCAGTGCAGGGCGAATCTCCTACGAGCAGTACTTC.

J is TRBJ2-7 and V is TRBV10-3, with 10 bases matching TRBD1. V gave up 2 bases and J gave up 1 base; unmatched junction bases: 8. Germline V gives CDR1 ENHRY, CDR2 SYGVKD. This CDR3 region has 17 residues. The CDR3 region has the DNA TGTGCCATCAGTGAGGACAGGGGGCGCCCCGGGTCCTACGAGCAGTACTTC. This translates into CAISEDRGRPGSYEQYF.

The V call is TRBV13, the J call TRBJ1-1; D is perhaps TRBD1 (6 bases). The CDR3 loop spans 15 amino acids. V was trimmed by 6 bases and J by 2 bases, leaving 16 bases between them. The germline V gene has CDR1 PRHDT and CDR2 FYEKMQ (reference sequence). The CDR3: CASSSGVRGNTEAFF. DNA for the CDR3: TGTGCCAGCAGTTCAGGGGTTCGTGGAAACACTGAAGCTTTCTTT.